Below are 2 T cell receptor beta chains sequenced from a single sample in a study of T cell repertoires in cytomegalovirus infection. From the reads, TCRdb called clonotypes with MiXCR, one entry per CDR3 protein. The top ten hold roughly 12% of the sample, which has around 800,000 distinct CDR3 sequences, 32% seen once. For these receptors, no antigen is known. Sequencing was performed on cultured CD8+ T cells from PBMCs, taken from culture after CMV antigen stimulation. The receptors shown here come from a human donor in good health (CMV status not recorded). Some clones in this sample may be carry-over from other donors' samples.

This clonotype was picked up many times. The chain joins TRBV7-9 to TRBJ1-5; tentative D call: TRBD1 (5 bases). This CDR3 has 17 residues. The V gene lost 5 bases and the J gene lost 11 bases, with 28 bases spanning the gap. Germline CDR1 SEHNR, CDR2 FQNEAQ (reference sequence). The CDR3 DNA is TGTGCCAGCAGCCCAAGAATTGACAGTGGCTTGGGTGGGACCCAGCATTTT. This translates into CASSPRIDSGLGGTQHF. The whole variable domain, remainder taken from reference TRBV7-9 and TRBJ1-5, is DTGVSQNPRHKITKRGQNVTFRCDPISEHNRLYWYRQTLGQGPEFLTYFQNEAQLEKSRLLSDRFSAERPKGSFSTLEIQRTEQGDSAMYLCASSPRIDSGLGGTQHFGDGTRLSIL.

This clonotype was detected only a few times. As DNA, the CDR3 is TGCGCCAGCAGCCACGGGGTCAGCCTAGGGTCCACAGATACGCAGTATTTT. Amino acid sequence: CASSHGVSLGSTDTQYF. This chain links TRBV4-1 with TRBJ2-3, with a tentative D call TRBD2 (5 bases). Trimming pared 3 bases from V and 2 bases from J, leaving 18 bases between. The V gene's germline CDR1 is MGHRA and CDR2 YSYEKL. This CDR3 has 17 amino acids.